The 15 T cell receptor beta chains below come from one sample, sequenced in a study of blood T cell repertoires in COVID-19. Sequenced by immunoSEQ multiplex PCR; TCRdb stores in-frame clones only, minus some. The sample yields fewer than 350,000 clones, approximately 91% seen once. Sequencing was carried out using PBMCs or T cells enriched from blood (not recorded which). The receptors derive from a woman in her thirties or forties with acute COVID-19.

The chain has TRBV20-1 and TRBJ2-5; 11 bases are shared with TRBD2. The J segment lost 5 bases and the V segment lost 3 bases, leaving 17 bases of the junction unmatched. This CDR3 spans 18 amino acids. Germline CDR1 is DFQATT and CDR2 is SNEGSKA (reference sequence). CDR3 protein: CSASAPGALGLAAETQYF. In DNA, the CDR3 is TGCAGTGCTAGTGCTCCCGGGGCCCTGGGACTAGCGGCCGAGACCCAGTACTTC.

In DNA form, the CDR3 reads TGTGCCAGCAGCGTAGAACCCGCGGGAGGGCTCGGGGAGCTGTTTTTT. Its protein is CASSVEPAGGLGELFF. The V and J genes are TRBV9 and TRBJ2-2; TRBD2 matches at 9 bases. CDR1 is SGDLS and CDR2 is YYNGEE in the germline V gene. The trim removed 0 bases at V and 7 bases at J, leaving 7 bases unmatched. There are 16 residues in the CDR3.

The chain links TRBV6-5 to TRBJ1-3; a possible D gene is TRBD1 (5 bases). V was pared by 4 bases and J by 0 bases, with 10 bases between. The CDR3 has 15 residues. The germline CDR1 and CDR2 sequences are MNHEY and SVGAGI. The CDR3 nucleotides are TGTGCCAGCAGTTCGGACATCGGCTCTGGAAACACCATATATTTT. Encoded protein: CASSSDIGSGNTIYF.

V is TRBV5-1 and J is TRBJ2-5, with a weak D call TRBD2 (5 bases). The V and J ends lost 1 base and 2 bases respectively, with 12 bases between them. CDR1 SGHRS and CDR2 YFSETQ come from the germline V gene. The CDR3 spans 15 residues. As DNA, the CDR3 is TGCGCCAGCAGCTTGCTTGCGGGCCAACAAGAGACCCAGTACTTC. It translates to CASSLLAGQQETQYF.

The chain combines TRBV28 with TRBJ1-5, with D perhaps matching TRBD1 (6 bases). Looked up from germline, CDR1 is MDHEN and CDR2 is SYDVKM. Trimming took 1 base from V and 2 from J, leaving 18 bases between them. The CDR3 spans 18 residues. CDR3 loop: CASSLSDGGPVRNQPQHF. In DNA, the CDR3 is TGTGCCAGCAGTTTATCTGATGGGGGCCCTGTCCGCAATCAGCCCCAGCATTTT.

The chain recombines TRBV7-2 with TRBJ2-1; 8 positions agree with TRBD2. The CDR3 is 14 amino acids. The J segment lost 9 bases and the V segment lost 3 bases, leaving 7 bases of the junction unmatched. Germline values: CDR1 SGHTA, CDR2 FQGNSA. CDR3 in amino acids: CASSFPGGVGEQFF. In nucleotides, the CDR3 is TGTGCCAGCAGCTTTCCGGGAGGGGTGGGTGAGCAGTTCTTC.

J is TRBJ2-5 and V is TRBV7-2, with D tentatively TRBD1 (5 bases). Per germline, CDR1 SGHTA and CDR2 FQGNSA. The CDR3 is 14 residues long. Deletions cut 6 bases from V and 4 bases from J, with 15 bases between. For the CDR3, the DNA is TGTGCCAGCAGTCCCGGTTGGGGCCGAGAGACCCAGTACTTC. Its protein is CASSPGWGRETQYF.

The CDR3 here is CASSPHFLAGGSEQFF. CDR3 DNA sequence: TGTGCCAGCAGCCCCCACTTTTTAGCCGGGGGGAGTGAGCAGTTCTTC. The genes are TRBV11-1 and TRBJ2-1, with 7 bases identical to TRBD2. The germline V gene encodes CDR1 SGHAT and CDR2 FQDESV (reference sequence). With V trimmed by 5 bases and J by 9 bases, 16 bases remained unmatched. This CDR3 is 16 amino acids long.

The chain couples TRBV4-3 to TRBJ1-2, with D perhaps matching TRBD1 (6 bases). This CDR3 comprises 13 residues. V was trimmed by 1 base and J by 14 bases, leaving 17 bases between them. Germline assignment: CDR1 LGHNA and CDR2 YSLEER. CDR3 sequence reads: CASSQGQNRERTF. The CDR3, as DNA: TGCGCCAGCAGCCAAGGCCAAAACAGGGAGAGGACCTTC.

The chain couples TRBV28 to TRBJ1-2; the D gene is possibly TRBD1 (5 bases). V lost 6 bases and J lost 2, with 16 bases in between. The CDR3 has 15 amino acids. Germline assignment: CDR1 MDHEN and CDR2 SYDVKM. The DNA of the CDR3 is TGTGCCAGCAGCAACAGGTTTCAGGCGAACTATGGCTACACCTTC. This codes for CASSNRFQANYGYTF.

The chain is built from TRBV6-2 or TRBV6-3 and TRBJ1-6, with 7 bases lining up with TRBD1. Germline V gives CDR1 MNHEY, CDR2 SVGEGT. This CDR3 spans 15 amino acids. V was pared by 2 bases and J by 9 bases, with 7 bases of the junction left unmatched. The CDR3 DNA reads TGTGCCAGCAGTTACGTTTCAGGGGGACTTTCACCCCTCCACTTT. It yields the protein CASSYVSGGLSPLHF.

The chain recombines TRBV9 with TRBJ2-3, with unresolved D. The CDR3 has 14 amino acids. The germline CDR1 and CDR2 sequences are SGDLS and YYNGEE. Trimming pared 4 bases from V and 6 bases from J, leaving 15 bases between. The CDR3 coding sequence is TGTGCCAGCAGCCCCGCCCCCGAGTGGGATACGCAGTATTTT. It specifies CASSPAPEWDTQYF.

The chain employs TRBV5-6 and TRBJ1-2; 8 bases align to TRBD1. CDR3 length: 18 amino acids. Germline CDR1 is SGHDT and CDR2 is YYEEEE. Trimming at V came to 4 bases and at J to 3 bases, leaving 17 bases not matched to a gene. CDR3 loop: CASSPGMEGQGGDYGYTF. The CDR3 DNA follows: TGTGCCAGCAGCCCCGGGATGGAAGGACAGGGCGGGGACTATGGCTACACCTTC.

A few counts support this clone. V gene TRBV29-1 combines with J gene TRBJ1-3; D gene ambiguous. From germline, CDR1 is SQVTM and CDR2 ANQGSEA. The CDR3 spans 13 residues. The germline V and J ends were trimmed by 4 bases and 4 bases, with 11 bases remaining between them. The CDR3 loop is CSVGGDSGNTIYF. Here the CDR3 DNA reads TGCAGCGTTGGGGGAGACTCAGGAAACACCATATATTTT.

The gene calls are TRBV6-5 and TRBJ1-6, with D possibly matching TRBD1 (5 bases). From germline, CDR1 is MNHEY and CDR2 SVGAGI. V dropped 11 bases and J dropped 2 bases, with 7 bases sitting between them. The CDR3 loop spans 12 amino acids. The CDR3 bases are TGTGCCGGGGGGGCCTATAATTCACCCCTCCACTTT. This codes for CAGGAYNSPLHF.